Listed below are T cell receptor beta chains from one sample, sequenced in a study of graft-versus-host responses after intestinal transplantation. No antigen has been identified for these receptors. TCRdb's table, derived via immunoSEQ multiplex PCR, lists solely in-frame clones and lacks some. The sample contains about 120,000 clones, about nine tenths of which appear only once. This sample comprised unstimulated CD4+ T cells sorted from spleen or lymph node cells, obtained before intestinal transplant. Receptor source: a human donor who received an intestinal transplant. CDR3s include the opening cysteine and the closing phenylalanine or tryptophan. D genes are given only for firm matches. The size entry is marked missing in some rows and otherwise reads once, few, many or a size class.

V gene	J gene	D gene	clone size	CDR3 DNA	CDR3 protein
TRBV28	TRBJ2-7	TRBD2	NA	TGTGCCAGCAGCAACAGCGGGGTTGCCTACGAGCAGTACTTC	CASSNSGVAYEQYF
TRBV25-1	TRBJ2-2	NA	NA	TGTGCCAGCAGCCCCACAGGGATCGACACCGGGGAGCTGTTTTTT	CASSPTGIDTGELFF
TRBV5-4	TRBJ2-3	NA	NA	TGTGCCAGCAAGGACGGGAGAGCGAGCACAGATACGCAGTATTTT	CASKDGRASTDTQYF
TRBV6-1	TRBJ2-7	NA	NA	TGTGCCAGCAGTGCCCCAAGCAGGGGGAGGTACGAGCAGTACTTC	CASSAPSRGRYEQYF
TRBV13	TRBJ2-7	NA	NA	TGTGCCAGCAGCTTACGGGTAGGAACCTACGAGCAGTACTTC	CASSLRVGTYEQYF
TRBV27	TRBJ2-1	TRBD1	NA	TGTGCCAGCAGTCCCGGCAGGGGGCGAGAGGTCGTTGAGCAGTTCTTC	CASSPGRGREVVEQFF
TRBV18	TRBJ1-5	TRBD1	NA	TGTGCCAGCTCACTTGGGACAGGGGACAATCAGCCCCAGCATTTT	CASSLGTGDNQPQHF
TRBV5-1	TRBJ2-1	TRBD1	NA	TGCGCCAGCAGGGTCACCACAGGGGAGGAGCAGTTCTTC	CASRVTTGEEQFF
TRBV30	TRBJ2-2	NA	NA	TGTGCCTGGGCTGGGGGCAATCTAGTCGGGGAGCTGTTTTTT	CAWAGGNLVGELFF
TRBV30	TRBJ2-7	TRBD2	NA	TGTGCCTGGGTCCGACTAGCGGGAGGCGAGCAGTACTTC	CAWVRLAGGEQYF
TRBV10-3	TRBJ2-4	TRBD1	NA	TGTGCCATCAGCCGGACAGGGGAGAACATTCAGTACTTC	CAISRTGENIQYF
TRBV5-1	TRBJ2-3	TRBD2	once	TGCGCCAGCAGCTTTACAGCGGGAGTGGGGGATACGCAGTATTTT	CASSFTAGVGDTQYF
TRBV5-1	TRBJ2-3	TRBD2	NA	TGCGCCAGCAGCTTGTTGGCTAGCGGGGGAACAGATACGCAGTATTTT	CASSLLASGGTDTQYF
TRBV18	TRBJ1-4	TRBD1	NA	TGTGCCAGCTCAGTCGGGACAGGTGAAAAACTGTTTTTT	CASSVGTGEKLFF
TRBV5-1	TRBJ2-3	NA	NA	TGCGCCAGCAGCTTGGTAGGGGCCCCAGATACGCAGTATTTT	CASSLVGAPDTQYF
TRBV5-1	TRBJ2-6	TRBD2	NA	TGCGCCAGCAGCCGCGGGGGGTATGGCTCTGGGGCCAACGTCCTGACTTTC	CASSRGGYGSGANVLTF
TRBV5-1	TRBJ2-1	NA	NA	TGCGCCAGCAGCCCCTTACCACATTACAATGAGCAGTTCTTC	CASSPLPHYNEQFF
TRBV11-2	TRBJ2-3	NA	once	TGTGCCAGCAGTTTCAGGGGCGTTAGCACAGATACGCAGTATTTT	CASSFRGVSTDTQYF
TRBV14	TRBJ1-1	NA	NA	TGTGCCAGCAGCCTCCAGGAGAACACTGAAGCTTTCTTT	CASSLQENTEAFF
TRBV2	TRBJ1-6	NA	NA	TGTGCCAGCCGGCAGGGAATACCCCTCCACTTT	CASRQGIPLHF
TRBV5-4	TRBJ2-2	NA	NA	TGTGCCAGCAGCTCCAGGACCGGGGAGCTGTTTTTT	CASSSRTGELFF
TRBV5-4	TRBJ2-7	NA	NA	TGTGCCAGCAGCAACCTAGCGATCCCCTACGAGCAGTACTTC	CASSNLAIPYEQYF